This T cell receptor beta chain was sequenced for a study of identical twins. Broader study findings: Memory repertoires lacked the insertion deficit that abundant cord blood beta clonotypes showed.

Germline loops: CDR1 LGHDT, CDR2 YNNKEL (reference sequence). V was pared by 4 bases and J by 6 bases, with 8 bases of the junction left unmatched. There are 15 residues in the CDR3. It was template switching that added a universal primer site, and there were unique molecular identifiers on the cDNA. MiXCR was run by TCRdb on the 5' RACE reads, yielding one entry per CDR3 protein. This table has some 710,000 distinct CDR3 sequences, 6% to 6.5% appearing once. This clonotype showed up just a few times. The antigen is not known. This TCR was recovered from a man in his late teens or twenties in good health. The chain employs TRBV3-1 and TRBJ2-1; 8 positions match TRBD2. The sample comprised naive T cells sorted from blood. Here the CDR3 DNA reads TGTGCCAGCAGCCGCCAAAGCGGGAGTTTCAATGAGCAGTTCTTC. Its protein product is CASSRQSGSFNEQFF.